These T cell receptor beta chains were read from a single sample in a study of blood T cells in healthy people across ages. TCRdb re-analysed the 5' RACE reads in MiXCR, keeping a single row per CDR3 protein. In the table there are fewer than 800,000 distinct CDR3 sequences, 49% of which are singletons. Sequenced sample: blood. The receptors derive from an older woman in good health. Both conserved end residues are part of each CDR3. A D gene is named only where the DNA matches it firmly. Size tells how often a clone was seen (once, few, many) or the class of an expanded clone, and some rows leave it out.

j_call v_call clone_size d_call cdr3_aa cdr3_nt
TRBJ2-3 TRBV20-1 NA NA CSATPPFSTDTQYF TGCAGTGCAACACCTCCTTTTAGCACAGATACGCAGTATTTT
TRBJ2-1 TRBV5-1 NA NA CASSLAGSNSYNEQFF TGCGCCAGCAGCTTGGCAGGCAGTAACTCCTACAATGAGCAGTTCTTC
TRBJ2-7 TRBV20-1 few TRBD1 CSAGGQGVSYEQYF TGCAGTGCGGGGGGACAGGGAGTTTCCTACGAGCAGTACTTC
TRBJ2-5 TRBV20-1 NA NA CSARAGAGQSETQYF TGCAGTGCTAGAGCAGGGGCAGGCCAATCGGAGACCCAGTACTTC
TRBJ1-2 TRBV12-3/TRBV12-4 NA NA CASSFRAEHYGYTF TGTGCCAGCAGTTTCAGGGCGGAACACTATGGCTACACCTTC
TRBJ2-1 TRBV20-1 few NA CSARVKRDWYNEQFF TGCAGTGCTAGAGTAAAAAGGGACTGGTACAATGAGCAGTTCTTC
TRBJ1-2 TRBV11-2 NA NA CASSFLEEGYTF TGTGCCAGCAGCTTTTTGGAGGAGGGCTACACCTTC
TRBJ1-1 TRBV9 few NA CASSGRSGLNTEAFF TGTGCCAGCAGCGGAAGGAGCGGCCTGAACACTGAAGCTTTCTTT
TRBJ1-2 TRBV27 NA NA CASSLYHNRIWDGYTF TGTGCCAGCAGTTTATACCACAACAGGATTTGGGATGGCTACACCTTC
TRBJ2-1 TRBV5-1 NA NA CASRSGTAGREQFF TGCGCCAGCAGAAGTGGGACAGCGGGGAGAGAGCAGTTCTTC
TRBJ2-2 TRBV20-1 few NA CSASSWQANGELFF TGCAGTGCTAGTTCGTGGCAGGCAAACGGGGAGCTGTTTTTT
TRBJ2-1 TRBV7-3 NA TRBD2 CASRRTSFTNEQFF TGTGCCAGCCGGAGGACTAGCTTCACAAATGAGCAGTTCTTC
TRBJ1-2 TRBV25-1 NA NA CASSESGGRGYGYTF TGTGCCAGCAGTGAATCTGGGGGTCGGGGCTATGGCTACACCTTC
TRBJ2-3 TRBV7-9 few TRBD2 CASSLNLWGLAVNTDTQYF TGTGCCAGCAGCTTAAACCTCTGGGGACTAGCGGTAAACACAGATACGCAGTATTTT
TRBJ2-4 TRBV10-3 NA NA CAISETGAGNIQYF TGTGCCATCAGTGAGACCGGGGCTGGGAACATTCAGTACTTC
TRBJ1-5 TRBV5-6 NA NA CASSSAGPNNQPQHF TGTGCCAGCAGCTCCGCGGGTCCGAACAATCAGCCCCAGCATTTT
TRBJ1-2 TRBV7-2 NA NA CASSLAPRNYGYTF TGTGCCAGCAGCTTAGCGCCCAGAAACTATGGCTACACCTTC
TRBJ2-7 TRBV20-1 NA TRBD2 CSARKPAGGREQYF TGCAGTGCTAGAAAGCCGGCGGGAGGCCGCGAGCAGTACTTC
TRBJ2-1 TRBV20-1 NA TRBD2 CSAPLAGSYNEQFF TGCAGTGCGCCGCTAGCGGGCTCCTACAATGAGCAGTTCTTC
TRBJ1-3 TRBV5-1 NA NA CASSNSGNTIYF TGCGCCAGCAGCAACTCTGGAAACACCATATATTTT
TRBJ2-5 TRBV7-2 few NA CASSLVGGVRNQETQYF TGTGCCAGCAGCTTAGTGGGGGGAGTCAGGAACCAAGAGACCCAGTACTTC
TRBJ2-5 TRBV12-3/TRBV12-4 NA TRBD2 CASRGLAGVLETQYF TGTGCCAGCAGAGGACTAGCGGGAGTCTTGGAGACCCAGTACTTC
TRBJ1-2 TRBV10-3 many NA CAITERGDNYGYTF TGTGCCATCACCGAAAGAGGGGATAACTATGGCTACACCTTC
TRBJ2-5 TRBV7-9 few NA CASSITGETQYF TGTGCCAGCAGTATTACAGGGGAGACCCAGTACTTC
TRBJ2-1 TRBV7-2 NA TRBD2 CASSLWPSGSGAGYNEQFF TGTGCCAGCAGCTTATGGCCTAGCGGGAGTGGGGCTGGGTACAATGAGCAGTTCTTC
TRBJ1-1 TRBV4-2 NA NA CASRLDGLTRNTAEAFF TGTGCCAGCAGATTAGACGGGTTAACAAGGAACACTGCTGAAGCTTTCTTT
TRBJ2-7 TRBV7-2 NA NA CASSYGGYGGYEQYF TGTGCCAGCAGCTATGGGGGGTATGGCGGCTACGAGCAGTACTTC
TRBJ2-5 TRBV4-3 NA NA CASSHLDSRETQYF TGCGCCAGCAGCCACTTAGACAGCCGAGAGACCCAGTACTTC
TRBJ2-5 TRBV6-2/TRBV6-3 many NA CASSYSGTALQETQYF TGTGCCAGCAGTTACAGCGGGACAGCGCTCCAAGAGACCCAGTACTTC
TRBJ2-7 TRBV29-1 NA NA CSAQGFVYEQYF TGCAGCGCTCAAGGGTTTGTGTACGAGCAGTACTTT
TRBJ2-5 TRBV29-1 few TRBD1 CSIRQGPETQYF TGCAGCATCCGACAGGGGCCAGAGACCCAGTACTTC
TRBJ2-6 TRBV5-1 few NA CASRTGTGANVLTF TGCGCCAGCAGAACCGGGACTGGGGCCAACGTCCTGACTTTC
TRBJ2-1 TRBV7-2 NA TRBD2 CASSLAWGGYNEQFF TGTGCCAGCAGCTTAGCGTGGGGGGGGTACAATGAGCAGTTCTTC
TRBJ1-1 TRBV29-1 once NA CSVLFGTEAFF TGCAGCGTCCTATTTGGCACTGAAGCTTTCTTT
TRBJ2-1 TRBV28 NA NA CASISYNEQFF TGTGCCAGCATATCTTACAATGAGCAGTTCTTC
TRBJ2-7 TRBV5-1 few NA CASSRQAADLFLSYEQYF TGCGCCAGCAGCCGACAGGCGGCAGATTTGTTTCTCTCCTACGAGCAGTACTTC
TRBJ1-2 TRBV2 NA NA CAVTGPKNGYTF TGTGCCGTTACGGGACCGAAGAATGGCTACACCTTC
TRBJ1-1 TRBV10-3 few NA CAISEGGYTEAFF TGTGCCATCAGTGAGGGGGGTTACACTGAAGCTTTCTTT
TRBJ2-7 TRBV7-9 NA TRBD1 CASSSTQGVHEQYF TGTGCCAGCAGTTCAACTCAGGGGGTCCACGAGCAGTACTTC
TRBJ2-7 TRBV6-2/TRBV6-3 NA NA CASSYIHEQYF TGTGCCAGCAGTTACATCCATGAGCAGTACTTC
TRBJ2-1 TRBV4-2 many NA CASSQGDNAYNEQFF TGTGCCAGCAGCCAAGGTGACAACGCCTACAATGAGCAGTTCTTC
TRBJ1-2 TRBV5-1 once TRBD1 CASSLRLGQGASGYTF TGCGCCAGCAGCTTGCGCTTGGGACAGGGGGCGAGTGGCTACACCTTC
TRBJ1-5 TRBV5-1 NA NA CASSLGTADNQPQHF TGCGCCAGCAGCTTGGGGACGGCTGACAATCAGCCCCAGCATTTT
TRBJ2-5 TRBV20-1 NA NA CSARRLIEYF TGCAGTGCTCGCCGCCTAATTGAGTACTTC
TRBJ2-5 TRBV4-3 many NA CASSQVYQGRETQYF TGCGCCAGCAGCCAAGTTTACCAGGGCCGAGAGACCCAGTACTTC
TRBJ2-1 TRBV9 NA TRBD1 CASSVDRADNEQFF TGTGCCAGCAGCGTTGACAGGGCCGACAATGAGCAGTTCTTC
TRBJ1-1 TRBV12-3/TRBV12-4 NA NA CASSLHGTEAFF TGTGCCAGCAGTTTACACGGCACTGAAGCTTTCTTT
TRBJ2-5 TRBV20-1 few TRBD2 CSALIISSGRGAQTQYF TGCAGTGCTCTTATCATTTCTAGCGGGAGGGGCGCCCAGACCCAGTACTTC
TRBJ2-3 TRBV7-2 once TRBD1 CASSRETGPDTQYF TGTGCCAGCAGCCGAGAGACAGGGCCAGATACGCAGTATTTT